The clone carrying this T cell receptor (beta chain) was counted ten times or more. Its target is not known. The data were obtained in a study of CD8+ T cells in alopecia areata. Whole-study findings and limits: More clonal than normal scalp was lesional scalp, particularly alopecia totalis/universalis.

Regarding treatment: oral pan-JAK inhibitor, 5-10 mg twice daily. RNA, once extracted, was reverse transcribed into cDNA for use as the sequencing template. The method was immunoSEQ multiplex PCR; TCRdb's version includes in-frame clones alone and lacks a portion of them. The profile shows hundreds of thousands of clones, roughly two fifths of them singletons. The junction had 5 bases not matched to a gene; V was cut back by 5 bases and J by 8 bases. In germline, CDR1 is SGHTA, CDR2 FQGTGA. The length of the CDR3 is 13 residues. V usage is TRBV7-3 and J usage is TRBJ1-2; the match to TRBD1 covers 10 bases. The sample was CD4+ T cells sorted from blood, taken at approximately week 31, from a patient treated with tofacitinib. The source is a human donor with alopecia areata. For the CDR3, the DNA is TGTGCCAGCAGCCGCGACAGGGGGCGAGGCTACACCTTC. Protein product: CASSRDRGRGYTF. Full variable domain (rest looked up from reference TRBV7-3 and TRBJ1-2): GAGVSQTPSNKVTEKGKYVELRCDPISGHTALYWYRQSLGQGPEFLIYFQGTGAADDSGLPNDRFFAVRPEGSVSTLKIQRTERGDSAVYLCASSRDRGRGYTFGSGTRLTVV.